This TCR beta chain was sequenced for a study of blood T cell repertoires in COVID-19. Background on the study: Researchers got acute and convalescent COVID-19 samples from the United States, Italy and Spain.

Sequencing was performed with immunoSEQ multiplex PCR; in TCRdb, only in-frame clones are kept and a portion is missing. The sample comprises some 220,000 clones, just under 85% of which are singletons, and about 1.3% rests with the top ten. Participants were placed into cohorts based on the clinical history they reported. The sample comprised PBMCs or T cells enriched from blood (not recorded which). This sequence was found in a woman between 40 and 55 years old with acute COVID-19.

CDR3 sequence (DNA): TGCGCCAGCAGCCAAGACCCCCGACAGGGCGGAAACACCATATATTTT. Residues: CASSQDPRQGGNTIYF. The J gene is TRBJ1-3, the V gene TRBV4-1; 7 nucleotides match TRBD1. CDR1 MGHRA and CDR2 YSYEKL come from the germline V gene. This CDR3 region has 16 residues. V was clipped by 0 bases and J by 4 bases; unmatched bases: 6.